A single sample is the source of the 22 T cell receptor beta chains below, sequenced in a study of Graves' ophthalmopathy and Graves' hyperthyroidism. As the template, RNA transcripts were used to amplify TCR beta CDR3 regions. An initial RT-PCR round employing HTBI primers preceded a second-round multiplex PCR. From the multiplex PCR reads, TCRdb called clonotypes with MiXCR, one entry per CDR3 protein. The sample consists of roughly 610,000 distinct CDR3 sequences, 22% of them appearing once. Sequencing input: peripheral blood. These receptor sequences come from a woman under 30 with stable Graves' hyperthyroidism. Some clones in this sample may be carry-over from other donors' samples.

The genes are TRBV29-1 and TRBJ2-5; 7 bases fit TRBD1. Germline V gene data show CDR1 as SQVTM and CDR2 as ANQGSEA. With V trimmed by 4 bases and J by 5 bases, 10 bases remained unmatched. This CDR3 has 14 amino acids. This chain's CDR3 is CSVGRDRKYETQYF. CDR3 sequence (DNA): TGCAGCGTTGGCCGGGACAGAAAGTACGAGACCCAGTACTTC.

The chain carries TRBV12-3 or TRBV12-4 and TRBJ2-7; 8 nucleotides agree with TRBD1. The CDR3 is 15 amino acids. J lost 4 bases, V lost 7 bases, and 12 bases had no gene match. The chain's CDR3 is CASTKQGGLPYEQYF. CDR3 nucleotides: TGTGCCAGCACGAAACAGGGGGGACTGCCGTACGAGCAGTACTTC.

This clonotype was seen a handful of times. The chain employs TRBV7-8 and TRBJ2-7; TRBD1 matches at 9 bases. CDR1 is SGHVS, CDR2 FQNEAQ, per germline. V was clipped by 2 bases and J by 3 bases; unmatched bases: 8. The CDR3 totals 16 residues. Here the CDR3 DNA reads TGTGCCAGCAGCTTAAGAAGGGACAGGGCAAACTACGAGCAGTACTTC. Translation gives CASSLRRDRANYEQYF.

This clonotype was detected only a few times. The chain employs TRBV9 and TRBJ2-7; 9 bases agree with TRBD1. The J segment lost 3 bases and the V segment lost 3 bases, leaving 16 bases of the junction unmatched. CDR1 and CDR2 from the germline V gene are SGDLS and YYNGEE. The CDR3 is made up of 18 amino acids. The CDR3 nucleotides read TGTGCCAGCAGCGCCGCCGGGACAGGGATAGATGGAGGCTACGAGCAGTACTTC. Translating it yields CASSAAGTGIDGGYEQYF.

V usage is TRBV30 and J usage is TRBJ1-1, with D possibly being TRBD1 (5 bases). With 4 bases removed from V and 0 bases from J, the gap between germline ends came to 12 bases. Germline V gene lookup returns CDR1 GTSNPN and CDR2 SVGIG (reference sequence). This CDR3 spans 14 amino acids. CDR3 residues: CAWIGGELNTEAFF. CDR3 nucleotide sequence: TGTGCCTGGATCGGAGGGGAACTGAACACTGAAGCTTTCTTT.

This chain connects TRBV20-1 to TRBJ1-2; D possibly corresponds to TRBD1 (6 bases). V lost 5 bases and J 4 bases, leaving 17 bases between the germline ends. In germline, CDR1 is DFQATT, CDR2 SNEGSKA (reference sequence). CDR3 length: 14 amino acids. The CDR3 nucleotides are TGCAGTGCTGGACATACTGGACAGATCTATGGCTACACCTTC. Its protein product is CSAGHTGQIYGYTF.

This clonotype occurred many times. The chain employs TRBV6-5 and TRBJ2-2, with a weak D call TRBD1 (6 bases). V lost 2 bases and J 2 bases, leaving 12 bases between the germline ends. The CDR3 has 16 residues. Germline assignment: CDR1 MNHEY and CDR2 SVGAGI. Here the CDR3 reads CASSYEAGANTGELFF. CDR3 bases: TGTGCCAGCAGTTACGAGGCAGGGGCAAACACCGGGGAGCTGTTTTTT.

This clonotype came up many times. The rearrangement links TRBV19 to TRBJ1-5; 10 bases map to TRBD1. From germline, CDR1 is LNHDA and CDR2 SQIVND (reference sequence). The CDR3 consists of 15 residues. The J segment lost 6 bases and the V segment lost 8 bases, leaving 10 bases of the junction unmatched. CDR3 protein: CASSKTGGFTQPQHF. CDR3 in DNA: TGTGCCAGTTCGAAGACAGGGGGCTTTACTCAGCCCCAGCATTTT.

The chain joins TRBV6-1 to TRBJ1-3; no clear D gene. This CDR3 comprises 15 residues. Germline V lookup: CDR1 MNHNS, CDR2 SASEGT. V was shortened by 7 bases and J by 0 bases, with 13 bases between the two germline ends. CDR3 protein: CASTRQRGSGNTIYF. Written as DNA, the CDR3 is TGTGCCAGCACCCGCCAACGAGGCTCTGGAAACACCATATATTTT.

This clonotype was detected many times. This rearrangement joins TRBV6-5 to TRBJ1-6, with 7 nucleotides matching TRBD1. This CDR3 has 16 amino acids. The germline gives CDR1 MNHEY, CDR2 SVGAGI. V lost 2 bases, J lost 10 bases, and 11 bases stayed unmatched. The DNA of the CDR3 is TGTGCCAGCAGTTACGTCACAGGGGCGCGAACCTCACCCCTCCACTTT. Amino acids: CASSYVTGARTSPLHF.

This chain joins TRBV2 and TRBJ2-5, with D possibly being TRBD1 or TRBD2 (5 bases each). The ends were cut back, 2 bases at V and 4 bases at J, with 14 bases in the middle. CDR1 is SNHLY and CDR2 is FYNNEI in the germline V gene. CDR3 length: 15 amino acids. The CDR3 nucleotides are TGTGCCAGCAGTGAATCTAGCAGGGCACGAGAGACCCAGTACTTC. This translates into CASSESSRARETQYF.

This clonotype was seen ten or more times. V is TRBV30 and J is TRBJ2-5, with TRBD2 matching over 9 bases. After removal of 8 bases from V and 3 bases from J, the junction contained 10 bases not matched to a gene. The germline CDR1 and CDR2 sequences are GTSNPN and SVGIG (reference sequence). The CDR3 is 14 residues long. In DNA, the CDR3 is TGTGCCCTCGATCCAGCGGGAGGAGAAGAGACCCAGTACTTC. It yields the protein CALDPAGGEETQYF.

This clonotype was detected ten times or more. This chain links TRBV6-1 with TRBJ1-1; possibly TRBD1 for D (6 bases). Germline lookup yields CDR1 MNHNS and CDR2 SASEGT. The CDR3 has 15 residues. V was shortened by 6 bases and J by 1 base, with 15 bases between the two germline ends. The CDR3 DNA reads TGTGCCAGCAGCTTTGACAGGAGCCAGAACACTGAAGCTTTCTTT. Protein sequence: CASSFDRSQNTEAFF.

This clonotype was detected many times. This chain connects TRBV7-3 to TRBJ2-7; D uncertain. Germline CDR1 SGHTA, CDR2 FQGTGA. The CDR3 has 13 amino acids. Deletions cut 1 base from V and 5 bases from J, with 9 bases between. Here the CDR3 reads CASSLRATDEQYF. CDR3 in DNA: TGTGCCAGCAGCTTAAGGGCTACCGACGAGCAGTACTTC.

This clonotype was observed at least ten times. Sequence at one end of the junction differs from germline and may be a read error. This chain links TRBV29-1 with TRBJ1-2; D perhaps matches TRBD1 (6 bases). Germline CDR1 and CDR2: SQVTM and ANQGSEA. The CDR3 totals 14 residues. CDR3 sequence (DNA): TGCAGCGTCGAACAGGGCGGGAGAAACTATGGCTACGCCTTC. Amino acids: CSVEQGGRNYGYAF.

This clonotype was seen many times. This chain links TRBV27 with TRBJ2-5; 9 bases are shared with TRBD1. This CDR3 has 15 amino acids. The V and J ends lost 5 bases and 5 bases, in that order; junction bases with no gene match: 9. CDR1 and CDR2 from the germline V gene are MNHEY and SMNVEV (reference sequence). CDR3 DNA sequence: TGTGCCAGCAGTCCCGGGACAGGGAGAAAGGAGACCCAGTACTTC. Encoded protein: CASSPGTGRKETQYF.

This clonotype was found many times. The CDR3 region has the DNA TGTGCCACCAGCGGGGGTTCACGCAATCAGCCCCAGCATTTT. Its translation: CATSGGSRNQPQHF. This chain links TRBV15 with TRBJ1-5; a weak D match, TRBD1 (5 bases). The V end was cut by 5 bases, the J end by 2 bases, with 10 bases between. CDR1 is LNHNV and CDR2 is YYDKDF in the germline V gene (reference sequence). The CDR3 extends over 14 amino acids.

On this clonotype: The final CDR3 position lacks the conserved phenylalanine or tryptophan, pointing to a likely read error. The chain joins TRBV6-5 to TRBJ1-2; D possibly corresponds to TRBD1 (5 bases). V shed 2 bases and J shed 4 bases, with 17 bases lying between them. Germline loops: CDR1 MNHEY, CDR2 SVGAGI. This CDR3 is 16 amino acids long. Written as DNA, the CDR3 is TGTGCCAGCAGTTACAGAAGGGGACCGGCCTTCTATGGCTACACCTAC. Protein product: CASSYRRGPAFYGYTY.

This clonotype has a handful of counts. The junction differs from germline at one of its ends, possibly a read error. The rearrangement links TRBV24-1 to TRBJ2-5, with TRBD1 matching over 9 bases. CDR1 is KGHDR and CDR2 is SFDVKD in the germline V gene. This CDR3 comprises 15 residues. The CDR3, as DNA: TGTGCCACCAGTGGTTTGACAGGGGGAAGAGAGACCCAGTACTTC. It specifies CATSGLTGGRETQYF.

V is TRBV19 and J is TRBJ1-5; TRBD1 matches 7 bases. Germline lookup yields CDR1 LNHDA and CDR2 SQIVND (reference sequence). The CDR3 is 16 amino acids. V lost 6 bases to trimming and J lost 2 bases; unmatched junction nucleotides: 10. DNA for the CDR3: TGTGCCAGTAGAAGACAGGGAGGAAGTGGCAATCAGCCCCAGCATTTT. This encodes CASRRQGGSGNQPQHF.

This clonotype was counted at least ten times. The chain uses TRBV15 and TRBJ1-1, with 8 bases identical to TRBD1. The CDR3 has 14 amino acids. V lost 0 bases, J lost 10 bases, and 7 bases stayed unmatched. The germline gives CDR1 LNHNV, CDR2 YYDKDF (reference sequence). Here the CDR3 reads CATSRDMVQGAAFF. DNA for the CDR3: TGTGCCACCAGCAGAGATATGGTCCAGGGGGCAGCTTTCTTT.

The genes are TRBV11-1 and TRBJ2-7; a possible D gene is TRBD1 (6 bases). V dropped 5 bases and J dropped 0 bases, with 20 bases sitting between them. The CDR3 length is 17 residues. Germline assignment: CDR1 SGHAT and CDR2 FQDESV (reference sequence). CDR3 nucleotides: TGTGCCAGCAGCCCAACCCGACCGGGACACCACTCCTACGAGCAGTACTTC. Protein sequence: CASSPTRPGHHSYEQYF.